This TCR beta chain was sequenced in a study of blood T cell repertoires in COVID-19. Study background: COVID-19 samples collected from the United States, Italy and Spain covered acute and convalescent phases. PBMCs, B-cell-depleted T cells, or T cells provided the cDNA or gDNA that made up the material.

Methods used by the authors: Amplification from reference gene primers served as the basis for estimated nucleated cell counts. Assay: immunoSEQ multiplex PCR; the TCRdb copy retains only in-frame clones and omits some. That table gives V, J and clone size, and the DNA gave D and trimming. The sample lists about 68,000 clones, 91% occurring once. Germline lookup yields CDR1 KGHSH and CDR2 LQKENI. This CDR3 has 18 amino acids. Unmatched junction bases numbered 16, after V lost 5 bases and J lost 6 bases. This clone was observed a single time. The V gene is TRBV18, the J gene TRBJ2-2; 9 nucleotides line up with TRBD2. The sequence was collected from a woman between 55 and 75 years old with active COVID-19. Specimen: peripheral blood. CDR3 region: CASSTPREGLNLAGELFF. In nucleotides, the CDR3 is TGTGCCAGCTCAACCCCGCGGGAGGGCCTGAATCTCGCCGGGGAGCTGTTTTTT.